This T cell receptor beta chain appears in the sequencing data of a study of blood T cell repertoires in COVID-19. Study overall: Italy, Spain and the United States were the sources of the convalescent and acute COVID-19 samples.

This clone was detected only once. Original data processing: Cell counts per sample came from amplifying reference gene primers. Clones were read by immunoSEQ multiplex PCR, and TCRdb kept only the in-frame ones, dropping some. That table furnishes V, J and clone size, whereas the DNA furnished D and trimming. This sample has some 410,000 clones, with over 75% found just once. Enrolled through a virtual design, the participants were between about 18 and 100 years of age and came from 24 US areas. With V trimmed by 3 bases and J by 2 bases, 7 bases remained unmatched. CDR1 is LNHDA, CDR2 SQIVND, per germline (reference sequence). This CDR3 spans 16 amino acids.

The rearrangement uses TRBV19 and TRBJ1-5; 7 nucleotides match TRBD1. The receptor was derived from a woman aged 30 to 39 with acute COVID-19. Specimen: PBMCs or T cells enriched from blood (not recorded which). The CDR3 nucleotides read TGTGCCAGTAGTATGACAGGGAGAAGCGGCAATCAGCCCCAGCATTTT. Residues: CASSMTGRSGNQPQHF.